Listed here are 26 T cell receptor beta chains from one sample, sequenced in a study of T cell clonotyping in hematopoietic cell transplantation. Method: immunoSEQ multiplex PCR; TCRdb's copy keeps in-frame clones and lacks some. The repertoire holds about 69,000 clones, with 85% to 95% as singletons. Sequencing used peripheral blood mononuclear cells. Receptors originate from a man in his fifties in good health. Some clones in this sample may be carry-over from other donors' samples.

In DNA form, the CDR3 reads TGTGCCAGCAGCGCCCCCCGGGGGATCACCGGGGAGCTGTTTTTT. Protein: CASSAPRGITGELFF. J is TRBJ2-2 and V is TRBV9, with TRBD2 as a possible D gene (6 bases). The germline gives CDR1 SGDLS, CDR2 YYNGEE. Trimming cost V 3 bases and J 4 bases, with 13 bases left between them. The CDR3 spans 15 residues.

V usage is TRBV6-5 and J usage is TRBJ2-1; D may be TRBD2 (5 bases). CDR3 length: 15 residues. The V gene lost 4 bases and the J gene lost 12 bases, with 22 bases spanning the gap. Germline V gene data show CDR1 as MNHEY and CDR2 as SVGAGI. The DNA of the CDR3 is TGTGCCAGCAGTTCCTCCGGGAACTCACACCCTCTGCAGTTCTTC. Translating gives CASSSSGNSHPLQFF.

The V gene is TRBV27, the J gene TRBJ2-7; D is unresolved. The germline V and J ends were trimmed by 5 bases and 6 bases, with 26 bases remaining between them. The germline CDR1 and CDR2 sequences are MNHEY and SMNVEV (reference sequence). The CDR3 is 17 amino acids. CDR3 DNA sequence: TGTGCCAGCAGTAGCCGCCGCGGCGGATCAAGCGTCGGCGAGCAGTACTTC. Its translation: CASSSRRGGSSVGEQYF.

In this sample, this clone turned up once. The chain employs TRBV28 and TRBJ2-3; possible D gene TRBD1, 5 bases. The CDR3 is made up of 14 amino acids. With 4 bases removed from V and 3 bases from J, the gap between germline ends came to 11 bases. The germline V gene has CDR1 MDHEN and CDR2 SYDVKM. The CDR3 nucleotides are TGTGCCAGCAGTTCGACAGACACTACAGATACGCAGTATTTT. Translating gives CASSSTDTTDTQYF.

The V call is TRBV6-1, the J call TRBJ2-1, with 10 bases matching TRBD2. The V gene end was trimmed by 7 bases and the J gene end by 8 bases; junction bases not matched to a gene: 8. There are 14 residues in the CDR3. Germline V lookup: CDR1 MNHNS, CDR2 SASEGT. CDR3 sequence: CASTLGTSVDEQFF. In nucleotides, the CDR3 is TGTGCCAGCACCCTCGGGACTAGCGTCGATGAGCAGTTCTTC.

The rearrangement uses TRBV2 and TRBJ2-4; D remains ambiguous. Trimming stripped 7 bases from V and 0 bases from J, with 16 bases between. CDR1 and CDR2 from the germline V gene are SNHLY and FYNNEI. The CDR3 runs 16 residues. The CDR3 DNA follows: TGTGCCAGCAAAGAAACTTACGTACTAGCCAAAAACATTCAGTACTTC. Translating it yields CASKETYVLAKNIQYF.

The chain uses TRBV9 and TRBJ2-1, with 7 bases fitting TRBD2. V dropped 3 bases and J dropped 4; count of bases not matched to a gene: 10. In germline, CDR1 is SGDLS, CDR2 YYNGEE. The CDR3 consists of 16 residues. The CDR3 reads CASSEVGGSRYNEQFF. The CDR3 DNA follows: TGTGCCAGCAGCGAGGTCGGCGGGAGCAGGTACAATGAGCAGTTCTTC.

This clone was picked up a small number of times. The V call is TRBV27, the J call TRBJ1-6; 11 nucleotides match TRBD1. CDR1 is MNHEY, CDR2 SMNVEV, per germline (reference sequence). CDR3 length: 17 amino acids. Trimming took 6 bases from V and 8 from J; bases not matched to a gene: 12. The DNA of the CDR3 is TGTGCCAGCAGGTACTCCCGCGGACAGGGGGCGGATTCACCCCTCCACTTT. This codes for CASRYSRGQGADSPLHF.

In this sample, this clone turned up a few times. The chain has TRBV5-1 and TRBJ2-1, with D tentatively TRBD1 or TRBD2 (5 bases each). The CDR3 spans 14 residues. Deletions cut 2 bases from V and 10 bases from J, with 16 bases between. CDR1 is SGHRS and CDR2 is YFSETQ in the germline V gene. The CDR3 nucleotides are TGCGCCAGCAGCTTAACGGGACCCAATACGGAGCAGTTCTTC. Translated, it gives CASSLTGPNTEQFF.

V usage is TRBV20-1 and J usage is TRBJ1-5; D uncertain. V dropped 3 bases and J dropped 13 bases, with 13 bases sitting between them. There are 11 residues in the CDR3. From germline, CDR1 is DFQATT and CDR2 SNEGSKA (reference sequence). This chain's CDR3 is CSASLGSLQHF. CDR3 nucleotides: TGCAGTGCTAGTTTGGGCAGCCTTCAGCATTTT.

The gene calls are TRBV7-9 and TRBJ1-4; 7 positions match TRBD1. The CDR3 runs to 15 residues. Losses at the gene ends were 6 bases for V and 3 bases for J; bases not matched to a gene: 7. Germline V gene sequence: CDR1 SEHNR, CDR2 FQNEAQ (reference sequence). The CDR3 protein is CASRQQGQPNEKLFF. The CDR3 bases are TGTGCCAGCAGACAACAGGGACAGCCTAATGAAAAACTGTTTTTT. Full variable domain (rest looked up from reference TRBV7-9 and TRBJ1-4): DTGVSQNPRHKITKRGQNVTFRCDPISEHNRLYWYRQTLGQGPEFLTYFQNEAQLEKSRLLSDRFSAERPKGSFSTLEIQRTEQGDSAMYLCASRQQGQPNEKLFFGSGTQLSVL.

The chain carries TRBV4-2 and TRBJ1-1; possible D gene TRBD1, 6 bases. This CDR3 has 16 residues. V shed 1 base and J shed 5 bases, with 17 bases lying between them. CDR1 and CDR2 (germline): LGHNA, YNFKEQ. The CDR3: CASSQGSGGGQTEAFF. The CDR3 nucleotides are TGTGCCAGCAGCCAAGGTTCCGGGGGGGGCCAGACTGAAGCTTTCTTT.

This clone is a singleton in its sample. This chain links TRBV30 with TRBJ2-5, with TRBD2 matching over 11 bases. In germline, CDR1 is GTSNPN, CDR2 SVGIG (reference sequence). This CDR3 region has 14 residues. DNA for the CDR3: TGTGCGGGTCTTAGCGGGAGGGCCCCAGAGACCCAGTACTTC. It codes for CAGLSGRAPETQYF. Looking up the rest from reference TRBV30 and TRBJ2-5 gives the full variable domain: SQTIHQWPATLVQPVGSPLSLECTVEGTSNPNLYWYRQAAGRGLQLLFYSVGIGQISSEVPQNLSASRPQDRQFILSSKKLLLSDSGFYLCAGLSGRAPETQYFGPGTRLLVL.

V is TRBV29-1 and J is TRBJ2-1; 11 bases fit TRBD1. The CDR3 totals 15 residues. J lost 4 bases, V lost 6 bases, and 8 bases had no gene match. Germline-derived CDR1 and CDR2 are SQVTM and ANQGSEA. The CDR3 protein is CSVARTGGAYNEQFF. The CDR3 DNA reads as TGCAGCGTAGCAAGGACAGGGGGCGCTTACAATGAGCAGTTCTTC.

The chain links TRBV11-2 to TRBJ2-5; D ambiguous. CDR1 is SGHAT and CDR2 is FQNNGV in the germline V gene. CDR3 size: 13 residues. V lost 2 bases to trimming and J lost 3 bases, with 7 bases between them. The CDR3: CASSLSHKETQYF. CDR3 nucleotide sequence: TGTGCCAGCAGCTTATCGCATAAAGAGACCCAGTACTTC.

This chain uses TRBV5-1 with TRBJ2-5; D unclear. The CDR3 is 14 amino acids. The V gene's germline CDR1 is SGHRS and CDR2 YFSETQ. Trimming cost V 1 base and J 8 bases, with 15 bases left between them. CDR3 coding DNA: TGCGCCAGCAGCTTGAATCCGGTTGCCATCACCCAGTACTTC. Translated: CASSLNPVAITQYF. Combining the CDR3 with reference TRBV5-1 and TRBJ2-5 gives the whole variable domain KAGVTQTPRYLIKTRGQQVTLSCSPISGHRSVSWYQQTPGQGLQFLFEYFSETQRNKGNFPGRFSGRQFSNSRSEMNVSTLELGDSALYLCASSLNPVAITQYFGPGTRLLVL.

This chain uses TRBV7-8 with TRBJ1-2; perhaps TRBD1 as D (6 bases). This CDR3 contains 15 residues. Germline CDR1 is SGHVS and CDR2 is FQNEAQ. Trimming took 5 bases from V and 4 from J, leaving 17 bases between them. DNA of the CDR3: TGTGCCAGCAGCCCGAGACAGGTCGTACCCTATGGCTACACCTTC. Translated, it gives CASSPRQVVPYGYTF.

This clone was detected once. This chain joins TRBV6-4 and TRBJ1-5, with D perhaps matching TRBD1 (6 bases). The CDR3 spans 14 residues. V dropped 6 bases and J dropped 4 bases, with 13 bases sitting between them. CDR1 and CDR2 from the germline V gene are MRHNA and SNTAGT. The CDR3 loop is CASSAQGGNQPQHF. In DNA, the CDR3 is TGTGCCAGCAGCGCACAGGGAGGGAATCAGCCCCAGCATTTT.

CDR3 sequence reads: CATQVGHSGLVGELFF. CDR3 DNA: TGTGCCACCCAAGTGGGGCATTCAGGTTTGGTCGGGGAGCTGTTTTTT. V is TRBV19 and J is TRBJ2-2; perhaps TRBD1 as D (5 bases). The CDR3 is 16 residues long. V was pared by 10 bases and J by 7 bases, with 25 bases between. The V gene's germline CDR1 is LNHDA and CDR2 SQIVND (reference sequence). Variable domain in full (rest from reference TRBV19 and TRBJ2-2): DGGITQSPKYLFRKEGQNVTLSCEQNLNHDAMYWYRQDPGQGLRLIYYSQIVNDFQKGDIAEGYSVSREKKESFPLTVTSAQKNPTAFYLCATQVGHSGLVGELFFGEGSRLTVL.

The chain is built from TRBV27 and TRBJ1-1; D gene uncertain. V lost 7 bases to trimming and J lost 0 bases, with 12 bases between them. The CDR3 has 14 residues. Germline CDR1 reads MNHEY; CDR2 reads SMNVEV (reference sequence). The DNA for the CDR3 is TGTGCCAGCACCGGAGGTGGGGTGAACACTGAAGCTTTCTTT. It encodes CASTGGGVNTEAFF.

This clone occurred once. The gene calls are TRBV6-1 and TRBJ1-6, with 7 bases fitting TRBD1. This CDR3 contains 15 residues. The V gene end was trimmed by 3 bases and the J gene end by 7 bases; junction bases not matched to a gene: 6. In germline, CDR1 is MNHNS, CDR2 SASEGT. The CDR3: CASSDILQGNSPLHF. DNA of the CDR3: TGTGCCAGCAGTGATATATTACAGGGGAATTCACCCCTCCACTTT.

This chain connects TRBV10-2 to TRBJ2-3; D uncertain. Germline V gene sequence: CDR1 WSHSY, CDR2 SAAADI. The V end was cut by 9 bases, the J end by 4 bases, with 8 bases between. CDR3 size: 11 residues. For the CDR3, the DNA is TGCGCCAGTCTAGGGCCAGATACGCAGTATTTT. This encodes CASLGPDTQYF.

The V and J genes are TRBV30 and TRBJ1-5; TRBD1 matches 8 bases. Looked up from germline, CDR1 is GTSNPN and CDR2 is SVGIG (reference sequence). The V gene end was trimmed by 0 bases and the J gene end by 4 bases; junction bases not matched to a gene: 8. The CDR3 spans 16 residues. CDR3 loop: CAWSVDRGTQNQPQHF. CDR3 DNA: TGTGCCTGGAGTGTAGACAGGGGAACCCAGAATCAGCCCCAGCATTTT. Full variable domain (missing parts from reference TRBV30 and TRBJ1-5): SQTIHQWPATLVQPVGSPLSLECTVEGTSNPNLYWYRQAAGRGLQLLFYSVGIGQISSEVPQNLSASRPQDRQFILSSKKLLLSDSGFYLCAWSVDRGTQNQPQHFGDGTRLSIL.

The chain links TRBV29-1 to TRBJ2-7; TRBD2 is a possible D gene (6 bases). The CDR3 extends over 13 amino acids. With 6 bases removed from V and 7 bases from J, the gap between germline ends came to 19 bases. Looked up from germline, CDR1 is SQVTM and CDR2 is ANQGSEA. The DNA of the CDR3 is TGCAGCGTCCACCCGTCTGGGGCGGGGGAGCAGTACTTC. This gives the protein CSVHPSGAGEQYF.

With regard to this clone: Other DNA variants within this sample encode the same CDR3. The chain joins TRBV20-1 to TRBJ1-2, with no clear D. CDR1 is DFQATT and CDR2 is SNEGSKA in the germline V gene (reference sequence). Trimming shortened V by 5 bases and J by 3 bases, and 7 bases separated the two germline ends. CDR3 size: 11 residues. The CDR3 protein is CSASGDYGYTF. CDR3 DNA: TGCAGTGCTTCCGGAGACTATGGCTACACCTTC.

The CDR3 bases are TGCGCCAGCAGCCCGGGGACTAGCGGATACGAGCAGTACTTC. Encoded protein: CASSPGTSGYEQYF. This chain uses TRBV5-1 with TRBJ2-7; the match to TRBD2 covers 11 bases. Germline V CDR1 and CDR2: SGHRS, YFSETQ. The CDR3 consists of 14 residues. The V segment lost 4 bases and the J segment 4 bases; nucleotides outside the gene matches: 4.